The T cell receptor (beta chain) described here comes from a study of memory CD4+ T cells and cytomegalovirus serostatus. In regard to this clone: What it binds is not known.

V was cut by 7 bases and J by 6 bases, with 25 bases left in between. Germline V gene lookup returns CDR1 LGHNA and CDR2 YSLEER. The CDR3 spans 16 residues. Notes on the study in general: A US-trained random forest predicted CMV serostatus with median AUC about 0.92. The CMV-associated TCR signature appears largely within the CD4+ memory repertoire. CD4+ memory repertoires contained about two fifths of the 164 reported CMV TCRbeta sequences.

The table came from immunoSEQ multiplex PCR; TCRdb's copy has only in-frame clones and leaves some out. The sample consists of about 60,000 clones, 70% to 80% of them appearing once. Single viable CD3+CD4+CD8-CD45RO+ cells were sorted as the memory CD4+ T cells. Total CD4+ T cells were enriched by CD4 positive selection. The source material was memory CD4+ T cells from blood. The chain uses TRBV4-3 and TRBJ2-7; the D gene is possibly TRBD1 (7 bases). This TCR was recovered from an adult in good health and CMV-seropositive. The CDR3 nucleotides are TGCGCCAGCAACAATAGAGGGACGCCCAGGGGGGCCGAGCAGTACTTC. Translated, it gives CASNNRGTPRGAEQYF.